These 22 T cell receptor beta chains share one sample of origin, sequenced in a study of T cells in women clearing cervical HPV infection. Assay used: immunoSEQ multiplex PCR; TCRdb lists only in-frame clones, some missing. The sample totals 45,000 to 50,000 clones. Specimen: blood buffy coat. The origin of the receptors is a woman between 18 and 69 years old with a cervical HPV16 infection that either progressed to CIN3+ or cleared (not recorded which).

Comment on this clone: Coverage ceases 3 residues before the CDR3 finishes, and the germline J gene fills in the end. The chain has TRBV11-3 and TRBJ2-3; a weak D match, TRBD2 (6 bases). V lost 1 base and J 6 bases, leaving 11 bases between the germline ends. The germline V gene encodes CDR1 SGHNT and CDR2 YENEEA. This CDR3 contains 14 residues. Incomplete CDR3 DNA: TGTGCCAGCAGCTTAGGGCCGGACTATGATACG. It translates to CASSLGPDYDT. From start to end, the CDR3 is CASSLGPDYDTQYF.

The sequenced part of the CDR3 DNA is TGTGCCAGCAGCCCTTCAGTCCTTTCACCC. Translation: CASSPSVLSP. The whole CDR3 sequence is CASSPSVLSPLHF. This chain uses TRBV7-3 with TRBJ1-6; D gene unclear. Coverage ceases 3 residues before the CDR3 finishes, and the germline J gene fills in the end. V was pared by 5 bases and J by 9 bases, with 11 bases between. The CDR3 consists of 13 residues. The germline CDR1 and CDR2 sequences are SGHTA and FQGTGA.

In the case of this clone: The read ends 3 residues before the CDR3 terminus; that terminus is restored from the germline J gene. The V call is TRBV7-6, the J call TRBJ2-4, with D maybe TRBD2 (6 bases). The CDR3 runs 13 residues. CDR1 is SGHVS and CDR2 is FNYEAQ in the germline V gene. The CDR3 region is CASSLGPDYGQYF. The CDR3 DNA, read in part, is TGTGCCAGCAGCTTAGGGCCGGACTATGGT. The whole variable domain, filled in from reference TRBV7-6 and TRBJ2-4, reads GAGVSQSPRYKVTKRGQDVALRCDPISGHVSLYWYRQALGQGPEFLTYFNYEAQQDKSGLPNDRFSAERPEGSISTLTIQRTEQRDSAMYRCASSLGPDYGQYFGAGTRLSVL.

Remarks on this clone: The read terminates 3 residues ahead of where the CDR3 ends, so the germline J gene completes it. This chain links TRBV19 with TRBJ2-1, with a possible D match to TRBD1 (6 bases). The germline gives CDR1 LNHDA, CDR2 SQIVND (reference sequence). This CDR3 has 11 residues. The V and J ends lost 9 bases and 7 bases respectively, with 10 bases between them. Here the CDR3 reads CASWTENEQFF. The sequenced part of the CDR3 DNA is TGTGCCAGCTGGACAGAAAATGAG.

Notes on this clone: Coverage ceases 3 residues before the CDR3 finishes, and the germline J gene fills in the end. V and J are TRBV19 and TRBJ1-5; 7 nucleotides align to TRBD1. The germline gives CDR1 LNHDA, CDR2 SQIVND (reference sequence). J lost 6 bases, V lost 0 bases, and 5 bases had no gene match. This CDR3 region has 15 residues. CDR3: CASSIDSGTVQPQHF. Incomplete CDR3 DNA: TGTGCCAGTAGTATAGATTCAGGGACAGTTCAGCCC.

Comment on this clone: The CDR3 end falls 3 residues outside the read, so it is completed with the germline J gene. This chain joins TRBV30 and TRBJ2-1, with D hard to call. Germline lookup yields CDR1 GTSNPN and CDR2 SVGIG (reference sequence). The CDR3 has 13 amino acids. V was clipped by 0 bases and J by 5 bases, with 8 bases between them. The sequenced CDR3 bases are TGTGCCTGGAGTGTTTTCAGGAACAATGAG. It is translated as CAWSVFRNNE. The whole CDR3 region reads CAWSVFRNNEQFF.

In regard to this clone: The read ends 3 residues early relative to the CDR3; the germline J gene fills the gap. The chain combines TRBV30 with TRBJ1-5, with D unresolved. The V gene's germline CDR1 is GTSNPN and CDR2 SVGIG (reference sequence). Trimming pared 4 bases from V and 0 bases from J, leaving 16 bases between. The CDR3 is 16 amino acids. The chain's CDR3 is CAWTSGGITSNQPQHF. CDR3 DNA, as far as it was read: TGTGCCTGGACCTCCGGCGGAATAACTAGCAATCAGCCC.

As regards this clone: The DNA ends 3 residues before the CDR3 does, and the rest of the CDR3 is filled in from the germline J gene. The V call is TRBV19, the J call TRBJ2-1; D is possibly TRBD2 (6 bases). The CDR3 is made up of 17 amino acids. Trimming took 4 bases from V and 0 from J, leaving 16 bases between them. Germline V gene data show CDR1 as LNHDA and CDR2 as SQIVND (reference sequence). The CDR3: CASSNTSPVSSYNEQFF. The sequenced CDR3 bases are TGTGCCAGTAGTAACACTAGCCCCGTTAGCTCCTACAATGAG.

Notes on this clone: The observed sequence ends 3 residues before the CDR3 terminus, with the missing tail filled in from the germline J gene. The chain carries TRBV20-1 and TRBJ1-6; 7 nucleotides match TRBD1. The ends lost 6 bases at V and 5 bases at J; junction bases unmatched: 16. The CDR3 length is 17 residues. Germline CDR1 is DFQATT and CDR2 is SNEGSKA (reference sequence). CDR3 bases read: TGCAGTGCGGGGCCGGGACAGCAAGCTGGGAATAATTCACCC. Protein sequence: CSAGPGQQAGNNSP. The CDR3 in full is CSAGPGQQAGNNSPLHF.

Worth noting for this clone: The sequence runs out 3 residues before the end of the CDR3; the remainder is reconstructed from the germline J gene. This chain uses TRBV19 with TRBJ1-3; 7 nucleotides agree with TRBD1. J gave up 2 bases and V 5 bases, and 6 bases lay outside the gene matches. The germline V gene encodes CDR1 LNHDA and CDR2 SQIVND (reference sequence). This CDR3 is 15 amino acids long. The covered CDR3 bases are TGTGCCAGTAGTCCGGGGACAGCTCCTGGAAACACC. This codes for CASSPGTAPGNT. The entire CDR3 protein reads CASSPGTAPGNTIYF.

Incomplete CDR3 DNA: TGCGCCAGCAGCTTGGACGGACTAGCGGGCACAGATACG. The encoded protein is CASSLDGLAGTDT. The CDR3 as a whole reads CASSLDGLAGTDTQYF. The V and J genes are TRBV5-1 and TRBJ2-3, with 10 nucleotides matching TRBD2. Read coverage stops 3 residues before the CDR3 terminus; the germline J gene supplies the remainder. The CDR3 spans 16 residues. After removal of 0 bases from V and 1 base from J, the junction contained 2 bases not matched to a gene. Germline V gene lookup returns CDR1 SGHRS and CDR2 YFSETQ.

Comment on this clone: Coverage ceases 3 residues before the CDR3 finishes, and the germline J gene fills in the end. V gene TRBV30 combines with J gene TRBJ1-5, with D uncertain. Trimming shortened V by 2 bases and J by 4 bases, and 9 bases separated the two germline ends. The CDR3 has 13 residues. Germline CDR1 and CDR2: GTSNPN and SVGIG (reference sequence). CDR3 bases read: TGTGCCTGGAGTCTCTCCCTGAATCAGCCC. This gives the protein CAWSLSLNQP. In full, the CDR3 is CAWSLSLNQPQHF.

Of note for this clone: The read halts 3 residues ahead of the CDR3 end, with the missing end drawn from the germline J gene. V usage is TRBV18 and J usage is TRBJ2-5; TRBD2 matches at 7 bases. This CDR3 has 17 residues. The J segment lost 5 bases and the V segment lost 5 bases, leaving 17 bases of the junction unmatched. Germline V gene data show CDR1 as KGHSH and CDR2 as LQKENI. Partial CDR3 DNA: TGTGCCAGCTCAGATGAGAACGGGGGGACGATTTTCGAGACC. Translated, it gives CASSDENGGTIFET. The entire CDR3 reads CASSDENGGTIFETQYF.

Comment on this clone: The CDR3 end is not reached by the read, which stops 3 residues before it; the germline J gene fills it in. This chain links TRBV19 with TRBJ1-5, with D perhaps matching TRBD1 (6 bases). The V end lost 4 bases, the J end lost 1 base, and 14 bases lay between the germline ends. The CDR3 has 16 residues. Looked up from germline, CDR1 is LNHDA and CDR2 is SQIVND (reference sequence). CDR3: CASSTPGVWSNQPQHF. CDR3 bases read: TGTGCCAGTAGTACCCCAGGGGTTTGGAGCAATCAGCCC. Complete variable domain (other parts from reference TRBV19 and TRBJ1-5): DGGITQSPKYLFRKEGQNVTLSCEQNLNHDAMYWYRQDPGQGLRLIYYSQIVNDFQKGDIAEGYSVSREKKESFPLTVTSAQKNPTAFYLCASSTPGVWSNQPQHFGDGTRLSIL.

Turning to this clone: The read falls 3 residues short of the CDR3 end, and the missing part is taken from the germline J gene. The chain uses TRBV6-2 or TRBV6-3 and TRBJ2-7, with 8 nucleotides matching TRBD1. The V gene's germline CDR1 is MNHEY and CDR2 SVGEGT. V lost 5 bases to trimming and J lost 6 bases; unmatched junction nucleotides: 12. This CDR3 contains 15 residues. CDR3 DNA, as far as it was read: TGTGCCAGCAGTAAACTCGGACAGGGTCCTCTCGAG. Translating gives CASSKLGQGPLE. In full, the CDR3 reads CASSKLGQGPLEQYF.

For this clone: The read ends 3 residues before the CDR3 terminus; that terminus is restored from the germline J gene. The chain couples TRBV6-1 to TRBJ1-5; no clear D. V gave up 0 bases and J gave up 2 bases, with 8 bases separating them. The V gene's germline CDR1 is MNHNS and CDR2 SASEGT. The CDR3 covers 15 residues. The CDR3 DNA, read in part, is TGTGCCAGCAGTGAAGCGCGGTACGGCAATCAGCCC. This gives the protein CASSEARYGNQP. The full CDR3 protein is CASSEARYGNQPQHF.

As for this clone: The read halts 3 residues ahead of the CDR3 end, with the missing end drawn from the germline J gene. The rearrangement joins TRBV30 to TRBJ2-2, with D perhaps matching TRBD2 (6 bases). The CDR3 loop spans 15 amino acids. CDR1 and CDR2 from the germline V gene are GTSNPN and SVGIG (reference sequence). Trimming left V 0 bases short and J 6 bases short, with 14 bases between. The part of the CDR3 DNA that was read is TGTGCCTGGAGTGTACGGGGGACGGTGTCCGGGGAG. Residues: CAWSVRGTVSGE. The full CDR3 is CAWSVRGTVSGELFF.

As for this clone: Germline is not matched at one junction end, which may reflect a read error. The DNA ends 3 residues before the CDR3 does, and the rest of the CDR3 is filled in from the germline J gene. The same CDR3 can be traced to other DNA sequences in this sample. V gene TRBV19 combines with J gene TRBJ1-3; D possibly corresponds to TRBD1 (6 bases). Per the germline V gene, CDR1 is LNHDA and CDR2 is SQIVND (reference sequence). CDR3 length: 14 amino acids. The CDR3 region is CASSTGHSGNTIYF. The DNA read from the CDR3 is TGTGCCAGCAGTACAGGGCACTCTGGAAACACC. Supplemented by reference TRBV19 and TRBJ1-3, the full variable domain reads DGGITQSPKYLFRKEGQNVTLSCEQNLNHDAMYWYRQDPGQGLRLIYYSQIVNDFQKGDIAEGYSVSREKKESFPLTVTSAQKNPTAFYLCASSTGHSGNTIYFGEGSWLTVV.

As for this clone: Sequencing ends 3 residues short of the CDR3 end; the germline J gene provides the rest. This chain links TRBV23-1 with TRBJ2-3; TRBD2 matches at 7 bases. Being an ORF, TRBV23-1 has a function that is uncertain. The CDR3 loop spans 17 amino acids. V lost 6 bases, J lost 5 bases, and 17 bases stayed unmatched. The sequenced part of the CDR3 DNA is TGCGCCAGCAGCCCCCCGTCTCCGGGGACTAACCTAGATACG. It translates to CASSPPSPGTNLDT. The whole CDR3 sequence reads CASSPPSPGTNLDTQYF.

On this clone: The CDR3 extends 3 residues past the end of the read, so its final part is completed from the germline J gene. The chain recombines TRBV10-3 with TRBJ2-5; perhaps TRBD1 as D (6 bases). CDR1 and CDR2 (germline): ENHRY, SYGVKD. V was cut by 0 bases and J by 4 bases, with 9 bases left in between. This CDR3 contains 14 residues. The CDR3 bases that were read are TGTGCCATCAGTGAGTCAGGGGGTGGAGAGACC. As protein: CAISESGGGET. The entire CDR3 protein reads CAISESGGGETQYF.

In the case of this clone: The missing CDR3 end, 3 residues past where the read stops, is filled in from the germline J gene. The chain couples TRBV7-3 to TRBJ2-3; a possible D gene is TRBD1 (5 bases). Germline CDR1 and CDR2: SGHTA and FQGTGA. CDR3 length: 17 residues. V was pared by 2 bases and J by 1 base, with 16 bases between. The covered CDR3 bases are TGTGCCAGCAGCTTACTTATGGGTCAGGGCGGCACAGATACG. It specifies CASSLLMGQGGTDT. From start to end, the CDR3 is CASSLLMGQGGTDTQYF.

A note on this clone: The read terminates 3 residues ahead of where the CDR3 ends, so the germline J gene completes it. This chain connects TRBV30 to TRBJ1-2, with 7 bases that match TRBD1. The CDR3 extends over 15 amino acids. The germline V gene encodes CDR1 GTSNPN and CDR2 SVGIG (reference sequence). The ends lost 1 base at V and 3 bases at J; junction bases unmatched: 8. CDR3 sequence: CAWSALQGGYYGYTF. Partial CDR3 DNA: TGTGCCTGGAGTGCCCTTCAGGGGGGCTACTATGGC.